The present T cell receptor (beta chain) was sequenced within a study of response to subunit inactivated influenza vaccine. The ends lost 4 bases at V and 5 bases at J; junction bases unmatched: 10. CDR3 size: 16 residues. Per the germline V gene, CDR1 is MGHRA and CDR2 is YSYEKL. Overall study findings and caveats: The authors proposed limited new T cell recruitment per seasonal influenza vaccination.

Comments on this clonotype: The antigen is unknown.

TCRdb independently ran MiXCR on the RT-PCR reads; one entry per CDR3 protein. This sample has about 530,000 distinct CDR3 sequences, with 13% found just once. V is TRBV4-1 and J is TRBJ2-1, with TRBD2 matching over 8 bases. The TCR was taken from a man aged 50 to 60 who received an inactivated influenza vaccine. The source material was PBMCs from blood, sampled roughly 6 weeks after vaccination. The CDR3 DNA reads as TGCGCCAGCAGCCCCTTAGCGGGACGCATCAACAATGAGCAGTTCTTC. Translation gives CASSPLAGRINNEQFF.